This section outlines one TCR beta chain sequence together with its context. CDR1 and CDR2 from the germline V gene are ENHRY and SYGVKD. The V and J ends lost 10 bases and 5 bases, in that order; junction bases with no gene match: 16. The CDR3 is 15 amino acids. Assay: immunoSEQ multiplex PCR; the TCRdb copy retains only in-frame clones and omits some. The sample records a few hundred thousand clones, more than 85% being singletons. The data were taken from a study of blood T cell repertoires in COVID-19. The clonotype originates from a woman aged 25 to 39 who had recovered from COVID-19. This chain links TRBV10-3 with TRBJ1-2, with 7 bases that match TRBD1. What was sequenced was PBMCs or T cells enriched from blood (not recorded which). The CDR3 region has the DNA TGTGCCACACATAATACTGACAGGGCCCCATATGGCTACACCTTC. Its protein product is CATHNTDRAPYGYTF.